This entry describes one T cell receptor beta chain. These data come from a study of cytomegalovirus exposure and HLA in healthy donors. The CDR3 is made up of 18 amino acids. V was pared by 1 base and J by 0 bases, with 11 bases of the junction left unmatched. Germline CDR1 SGHTA, CDR2 FQGNSA. Sequencing used immunoSEQ multiplex PCR; TCRdb keeps in-frame clones, though not all of them. The sample contains some 60,000 clones, around 96% of which appear only once. The receptor comes from a man aged 18 to 30 in good health and CMV-seronegative. The V call is TRBV7-2, the J call TRBJ2-5; 7 bases line up with TRBD1. The source material was PBMCs. The CDR3, as DNA: TGTGCCAGCAGCTTAGTAGGGGGCACCCTATCGTACCAAGAGACCCAGTACTTC. It encodes CASSLVGGTLSYQETQYF.